The TCR beta chain described here comes from a study of blood T cell repertoires in COVID-19. Authors' methods: Estimates of nucleated cell counts were drawn from the amplification of reference gene primers. Libraries were prepared by immunoSEQ multiplex PCR; TCRdb keeps only in-frame clonotypes and omits some of them. From that table come the V and J calls and clone size; the DNA was used to work out D and trimming. The sample carries more than 300,000 clones, 90% to 95% recorded once. V lost 4 bases and J lost 2; bases outside the gene matches: 10. The CDR3 is 17 residues long. Germline loops: CDR1 SGHRS, CDR2 YFSETQ. Residents of about 25 US areas, aged roughly 18 to 89 years, made up the participants. Participants were placed into cohorts based on the clinical history they reported. Individuals in the exposed group had encountered a COVID-19 case within 2 weeks preceding study entry.

The receptor was derived from a woman aged 25 to 39 who had been exposed to COVID-19. The gene calls are TRBV5-1 and TRBJ2-5; 11 positions agree with TRBD2. The sequenced sample consisted of PBMCs or T cells enriched from blood (not recorded which). DNA of the CDR3: TGCGCCAGCAGCAAGGGTAGCGGGGGGGCCGATCAAGAGACCCAGTACTTC. Amino acid sequence: CASSKGSGGADQETQYF.